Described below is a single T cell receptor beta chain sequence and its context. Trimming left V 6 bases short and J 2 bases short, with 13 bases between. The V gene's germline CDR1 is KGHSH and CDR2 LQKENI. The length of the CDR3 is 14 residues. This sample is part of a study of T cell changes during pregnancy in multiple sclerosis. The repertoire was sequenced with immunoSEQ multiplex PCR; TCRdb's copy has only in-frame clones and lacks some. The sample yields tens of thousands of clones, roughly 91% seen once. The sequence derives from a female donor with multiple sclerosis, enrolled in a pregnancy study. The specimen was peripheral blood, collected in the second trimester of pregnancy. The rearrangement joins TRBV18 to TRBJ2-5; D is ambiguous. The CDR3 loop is CASSTVRLQETQYF. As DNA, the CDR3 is TGTGCCAGCTCCACCGTCAGGCTGCAAGAGACCCAGTACTTC.